This TCR beta chain originates from a study of blood T cell repertoires in COVID-19 (dated by TCRdb to about 2020). Turning to the overall study: Collaborator samples came from the United States, Italy and Spain and covered acute and convalescent phases of COVID-19. Where available, HLA class I and class II types were taken from metadata supplied by the sample provider and were not determined by assay-based typing. The repertoires were released in a freely available public database meant as a resource for research on the immune response to SARS-CoV-2. Samples were obtained from the ongoing ImmuneRACE study (first 160 participants) and from over 1,000 subjects provided by 6 global collaborators. The prospective study material was composed of cDNA or gDNA derived from T cells, B-cell-depleted T cells, or PBMCs. Deeply sampled blood TCRbeta repertoires from subjects exposed to, actively infected with, or recovered from COVID-19 were included in the dataset. A de-identified subject ID, COVID-19 status, age in years and sex were almost always included in the sample metadata.

To note about this clone: Its cognate antigen has yet to be identified. No base-level quality is on record; no much larger clone is a single base apart.

Results the study describes overall, beyond this receptor: How much clinical and demographic metadata was included differed by source and by participant, and the metadata was provided uncurated.

Including the terminal cysteine and phenylalanine, the CDR3 comprises 14 residues. Just CDR3 DNA is preserved here, 42 bases in frame from base 1. CDR1 and CDR2 are read off the germline V gene as SGHTA and FQGNSA. The V end gives up 4 bases and the J end 8 bases, leaving 6 bases in the junction not matched to a gene. TCRbeta CDR3 regions were amplified from genomic DNA by means of the immunoSEQ Assay, a bias-controlled multiplex PCR. For the original study's pipeline: The number of nucleated cells in each sample was estimated by amplification of reference gene primers within the assay. To quantify the absolute abundance of each unique TCRbeta CDR3 rearrangement, sequence reads were collapsed and filtered. For each sample, productive Simpson clonality was calculated as the square root of Simpson's diversity index across productive rearrangements. TCRdb retrieved this table from immuneACCESS and kept in-frame rearrangements only. Not all clones are present; in checked studies, unresolved V genes account for under half, and no reason is known for the remainder. From that table come the V and J calls and clone size; the DNA was used to work out D and trimming. Counted in this sample were around 300,000 clones; about 89% of them appeared once. The ten largest clones take up 5.3% of the sample.

In the prospective study, participants were 18 to 89 years old, resided in fewer than 25 geographic areas of the United States, and were enrolled through a virtual design. In the prospective study, participants were assigned to cohorts based on the clinical history participants reported in a screening survey and a study questionnaire. Recovered participants in ImmuneRACE Cohort 3 were defined as having two consecutive negative NP/OP PCR tests, clearance from a healthcare professional, or resolution of symptoms. Mobile phlebotomists in the prospective study collected whole blood, serum and a nasopharyngeal or oropharyngeal swab from every participant. Additional blood draws and questionnaires over an approximately 2-month period could optionally be provided by prospective study participants. Before DNA extraction, blood samples from the prospective study were shipped at room temperature or frozen.

The sequence is built from TRBV7-2 and TRBJ1-4, with 8 bases aligning to TRBD1. This receptor was taken from a woman in her twenties or thirties who had recovered from COVID-19. The sequencing input was PBMCs or T cells enriched from blood (not recorded which). The CDR3 region reads CASSSFDRGEKLFF. The DNA is as follows: TGTGCCAGCAGCTCTTTTGACAGGGGCGAAAAACTGTTTTTT.